This entry is about one T cell receptor beta chain. This specimen belongs to a study of T cells in Graves' hyperthyroidism and ophthalmopathy. Amplification yielded TCR beta CDR3 regions, with RNA transcripts as the source. During a first-round RT-PCR of the TCR CDR3, the HTBI primer set was used. TCRdb used MiXCR to reprocess the multiplex PCR reads, holding one entry per CDR3 protein. Altogether around 300,000 distinct CDR3 sequences are present, roughly 22% being singletons, with the ten largest covering roughly 60%. The TCR was taken from a man aged 25 to 45 with Graves' ophthalmopathy. Input material: blood.

In nucleotides, the CDR3 is TGTGCCAGCAGTTTCCCACTAGCGGGAGGAATGTATACGCAGTATTTT. As protein: CASSFPLAGGMYTQYF. J is TRBJ2-3 and V is TRBV12-3 or TRBV12-4; 12 bases line up with TRBD2. The CDR3 covers 16 residues. After removal of 3 bases from V and 7 bases from J, the junction contained 8 bases not matched to a gene.